Listed below are T cell receptor beta chains from one sample, sequenced in a study of post-analysis software for immune sequencing data. Each CDR3 protein gets one entry after TCRdb re-called the PCR reads with MiXCR. The sample lists roughly 670,000 distinct CDR3 sequences, roughly three fifths occurring once. Sequencing was done on a sample of blood. Receptor source: a girl aged 2 to 9 with multiple sclerosis. CDR3s include the opening cysteine and the closing phenylalanine or tryptophan. A D gene is named only where the DNA matches it firmly. Clone size appears in some rows only: once, few, many, or a class for an expanded clone.

NA,NA,TRBV7-2,TRBJ2-7,TGTGCCAGCAGCCCCAGTTCCGGGACACCAAGAAACTACGAGCAGTACTTC,CASSPSSGTPRNYEQYF
NA,NA,TRBV7-9,TRBJ1-4,TGTGCCAGCAGGGACCGGGGGGAGGAACTGTTTTTT,CASRDRGEELFF
few,TRBD2,TRBV29-1,TRBJ2-1,TGCAGCGTTCGGGCTAGCGGGGTACCTCAGTTCTTC,CSVRASGVPQFF
NA,NA,TRBV29-1,TRBJ2-7,TGCAGCGTTGCCCAGGGGAGCGAGTACGAGCAGTACTTC,CSVAQGSEYEQYF
NA,NA,TRBV29-1,TRBJ2-3,TGCAGCGTTGAAAGGCAGGGGACAGATACGCAGTATTTT,CSVERQGTDTQYF
once,NA,TRBV28,TRBJ2-6,TGTGCCAGCAGGCGTCCCACTGGGTCCGGGGCCAACGTCCTGACTTTC,CASRRPTGSGANVLTF
few,NA,TRBV5-1,TRBJ2-3,TGCGCCAGCAGCTTGGCCAGAGGACAGTCTTATGGAGGGGCACTCACAGATACGCAGTATTTT,CASSLARGQSYGGALTDTQYF
NA,TRBD2,TRBV7-2,TRBJ2-3,TGTGCCAGCAGCGCCCTGTTGCTAGCGGGCCCCACAGATACGCAGTATTTT,CASSALLLAGPTDTQYF
NA,TRBD2,TRBV29-1,TRBJ2-1,TGCAGCGTTGTGGCTAGCGGAGCCAATGAGCAGTTCTTC,CSVVASGANEQFF
NA,TRBD2,TRBV12-3/TRBV12-4,TRBJ2-1,TGTGCCAGCAGTTTATATCTCCATGTAGCGGGGAGCTCCTACAATGAGCAGTTCTTC,CASSLYLHVAGSSYNEQFF
NA,NA,TRBV7-2,TRBJ2-7,TGTGCCAGCAGCAAGAGAAGGCCTACCTACGAGCAGTACTTC,CASSKRRPTYEQYF
NA,NA,TRBV12-3/TRBV12-4,TRBJ1-5,TGTGCCAGCAGTTTAGAGGACAGACGTAATCAGCTCCAGCATTTT,CASSLEDRRNQLQHF
NA,TRBD2,TRBV29-1,TRBJ2-1,TGCAGCGCCGGACTAGCCGGTTTAAATGAGCAGTTCTTC,CSAGLAGLNEQFF
NA,NA,TRBV7-2,TRBJ2-6,TGTGCCAGCCCCTGGGGAAAGGGGGGCTCTGGGGCCAACGTCCTGACTTTC,CASPWGKGGSGANVLTF
few,TRBD1,TRBV6-5,TRBJ2-7,TGTGCCAGCAGAGGGACAGACTTTAGCTCCTACGAGCAGTACTTC,CASRGTDFSSYEQYF
NA,TRBD2,TRBV7-9,TRBJ2-2,TGTGCCAGCAGCCCGCGGACTAGCGGGGGCACGGGAACCGGGGAGCTGTTTTTT,CASSPRTSGGTGTGELFF
NA,NA,TRBV10-3,TRBJ2-7,TGTGCCCCTGTTACCCCGGCCGGAACGACCGCCTACGAGCAGTACTTC,CAPVTPAGTTAYEQYF
NA,TRBD1,TRBV20-1,TRBJ1-2,TGCAGTGCTAGAGCAGGGGGCGCCAAGGGCTACACCTTC,CSARAGGAKGYTF
NA,TRBD2,TRBV6-5,TRBJ2-2,TGTGCCAGCACCTACCTGGGACTAGCGTCTGGGGAGCTGTTTTTT,CASTYLGLASGELFF
NA,TRBD1,TRBV4-2,TRBJ1-1,TGTGCCAGCAGCCAAGAGGGACAGGCGGATGCAGATGCTTTCTTT,CASSQEGQADADAFF
NA,TRBD1,TRBV7-2,TRBJ2-3,TGTGCCAGCAGCGTGTACAGGGGATGGACAGATACGCAGTATTTT,CASSVYRGWTDTQYF
NA,TRBD1,TRBV29-1,TRBJ2-1,TGCAGCGTTAACCCGGGACAGACAGACAATGAGCAGTTCTTC,CSVNPGQTDNEQFF
NA,NA,TRBV29-1,TRBJ2-5,TGCAGCGTTGATGAGGCGGGGCAAGAGACCCAGTACTTC,CSVDEAGQETQYF
NA,NA,TRBV3-1,TRBJ2-6,TGTGCCAGCAGCCAAGATCGGCTGGCTGGGGCCAACGTCCTGACTTTC,CASSQDRLAGANVLTF
NA,TRBD1,TRBV5-1,TRBJ2-7,TGCGCCAGCAGCAACAGGGGGGCCGCGGCCTCCGAGCAGTACTTC,CASSNRGAAASEQYF
few,NA,TRBV12-3/TRBV12-4,TRBJ2-7,TGTGCCAGCAGTGGGGACTGGGAGCAGTACTTC,CASSGDWEQYF
few,NA,TRBV9,TRBJ1-1,TGTGCCAGCAGCGTAGGCGAGCTTAACACTGAAGCTTTCTTT,CASSVGELNTEAFF
NA,TRBD1,TRBV29-1,TRBJ1-2,TGCAGCGCTATGACAGGGGGAAAAGGCTACACCTTC,CSAMTGGKGYTF
NA,NA,TRBV4-3,TRBJ2-3,TGCGCCAGCAGCCAAGTGGCGGGCTTCACAGATACGCAGTATTTT,CASSQVAGFTDTQYF
NA,NA,TRBV14,TRBJ2-3,TGTGCCAGCAGCCAAGCCCCGCCGGGGGATACGCAGTATTTT,CASSQAPPGDTQYF
NA,NA,TRBV21-1,TRBJ1-2,TGTGCCAGCAGCAATGTTGGACAATGTAGCTATGGCTACACCTTC,CASSNVGQCSYGYTF
many,NA,TRBV6-5,TRBJ1-2,TGTGCCAGCAGTTACTCAGTCGGGGCGCAGGGAGGTGGCTACACCTTC,CASSYSVGAQGGGYTF
once,TRBD2,TRBV20-1,TRBJ2-5,TGCAGTGCCATAAGTCTAGCGGGGGCACAAGAGACCCAGTACTTC,CSAISLAGAQETQYF
NA,TRBD1,TRBV7-9,TRBJ2-7,TGTGCCAGCAGCTCACAGGGGTCCGCCTACGAGCAGTACTTC,CASSSQGSAYEQYF
NA,TRBD1,TRBV20-1,TRBJ2-7,TGCAGTGCTAGGACAGGGGAGAACGAGCAGTACTTC,CSARTGENEQYF
NA,NA,TRBV3-1,TRBJ2-3,TGTGCCAGCAGCCAAGAAAAAGGGGGATTGCCCCCCTCAGATACGCAGTATTTT,CASSQEKGGLPPSDTQYF
NA,TRBD2,TRBV3-1,TRBJ2-3,TGTGCCAGCAGCCAAGAGGCTAGCGGGAACGGGTATACGCAGTATTTT,CASSQEASGNGYTQYF
NA,TRBD1,TRBV10-3,TRBJ1-1,TGTGCCATCAGTGAGAGAGCAACTGGACAGGGAATGAACACTGAAGCTTTCTTT,CAISERATGQGMNTEAFF
NA,TRBD2,TRBV12-3/TRBV12-4,TRBJ2-3,TGTGCCAGCAGCGACCTAGCGGGAGGGCCATATACGCAGTATTTT,CASSDLAGGPYTQYF
NA,NA,TRBV11-2,TRBJ2-1,TGTGCCAGCAGCCCCGGCGAGGGGGAGGTCGATGAGCAGTTCTTC,CASSPGEGEVDEQFF